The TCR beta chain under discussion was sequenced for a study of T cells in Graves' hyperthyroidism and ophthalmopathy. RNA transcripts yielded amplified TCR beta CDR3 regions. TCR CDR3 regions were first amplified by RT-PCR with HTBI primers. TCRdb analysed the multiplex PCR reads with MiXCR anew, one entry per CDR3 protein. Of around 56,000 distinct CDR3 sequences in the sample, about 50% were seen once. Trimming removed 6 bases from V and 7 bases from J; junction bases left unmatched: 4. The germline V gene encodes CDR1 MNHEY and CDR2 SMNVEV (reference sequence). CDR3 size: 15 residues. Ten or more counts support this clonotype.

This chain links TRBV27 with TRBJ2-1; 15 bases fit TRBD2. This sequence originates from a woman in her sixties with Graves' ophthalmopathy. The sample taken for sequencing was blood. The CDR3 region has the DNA TGTGCCAGCAGGGGACTAGCGGGGGGCTTGAATGAGCAGTTCTTC. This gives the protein CASRGLAGGLNEQFF.